This T cell receptor (beta chain) was sequenced in a study of T cells of healthy individuals. TCRdb called the 5' RACE reads again in MiXCR, with one record for every CDR3 protein. The sample contains tens of thousands of distinct CDR3 sequences, 3.5% to 5.5% of which appear only once. This clonotype has at least ten counts. The sequence came from a human donor in good health.

CDR3 amino acids: CASSEGQGIVGEQFF. CDR3 coding DNA: TGTGCCAGCAGTGAGGGACAGGGGATAGTTGGTGAGCAGTTCTTC. V gene TRBV27 combines with J gene TRBJ2-1, with 10 positions matching TRBD1. The CDR3 loop spans 15 amino acids. Germline-derived CDR1 and CDR2 are MNHEY and SMNVEV (reference sequence). With 5 bases clipped from V and 9 bases from J, the junction kept 10 bases outside the gene matches.